This T cell receptor beta chain was identified during a study of blood T cell repertoires in COVID-19. Trimming at V came to 3 bases and at J to 1 base, leaving 6 bases not matched to a gene. Germline V lookup: CDR1 SGDLS, CDR2 YYNGEE. The CDR3 loop spans 16 amino acids. Repertoires were generated with immunoSEQ multiplex PCR, while TCRdb's copy carries only in-frame clones and drops some. The top ten hold less than 2% of the sample, which has approximately 210,000 clones, 88% seen once. This TCR derives from a man between 65 and 85 years old with acute or convalescent COVID-19. The J gene is TRBJ2-3, the V gene TRBV9, with 9 bases identical to TRBD1. Source material: peripheral blood. CDR3 region: CASSASGQGGTDTQYF. CDR3 nucleotide sequence: TGTGCCAGCAGCGCCTCGGGACAGGGAGGCACAGATACGCAGTATTTT.